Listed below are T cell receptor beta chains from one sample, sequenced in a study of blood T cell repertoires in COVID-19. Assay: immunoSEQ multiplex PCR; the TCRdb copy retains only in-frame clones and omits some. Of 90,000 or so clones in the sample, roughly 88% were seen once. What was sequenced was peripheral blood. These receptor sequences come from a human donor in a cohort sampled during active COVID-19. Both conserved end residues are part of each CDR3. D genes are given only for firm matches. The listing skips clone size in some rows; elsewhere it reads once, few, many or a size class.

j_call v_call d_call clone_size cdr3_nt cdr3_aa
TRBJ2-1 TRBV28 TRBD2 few TGTGCCACCGGGGGGGACAATGAGCAGTTCTTC CATGGDNEQFF
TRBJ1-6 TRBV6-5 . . TGTGCCAGCAGTTACCCACAGCTAAATTCACCCCTCCACTTT CASSYPQLNSPLHF
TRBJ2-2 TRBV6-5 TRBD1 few TGTGCCAGCAGCCGACAGGGGGCAGGCGGGGAGCTGTTTTTT CASSRQGAGGELFF
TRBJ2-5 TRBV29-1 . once TGCAGCGTTGAAGATATAGCAGAGGAGAACCAAGAGACCCAGTACTTC CSVEDIAEENQETQYF
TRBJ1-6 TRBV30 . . TGTGCCTGGAGTGTAGGCGGGAATTCACCCCTCCACTTT CAWSVGGNSPLHF
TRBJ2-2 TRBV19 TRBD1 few TGTGCCAGTAGTATGGGCAGGGGGCGCTTTGGCGGGGAGCTGTTTTTT CASSMGRGRFGGELFF
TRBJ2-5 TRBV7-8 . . TGTGCCAGCAGCACGGGACTTGAGGAGACCCAGTACTTC CASSTGLEETQYF
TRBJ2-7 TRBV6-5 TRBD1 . TGTGCCAGCAGATTCAGGGACAGGGGTTTCTACGAGCAGTACTTC CASRFRDRGFYEQYF
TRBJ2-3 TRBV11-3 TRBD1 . TGTGCCAGCAGCATAGGACAGGGCACAGATACGCAGTATTTT CASSIGQGTDTQYF
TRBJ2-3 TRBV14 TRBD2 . TGTGCCAGCAGCCAAGATAGCGGGTTACTCACAGATACGCAGTATTTT CASSQDSGLLTDTQYF
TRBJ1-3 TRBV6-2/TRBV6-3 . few TGTGCCAGCAGTTACCCCGAAGCGGTATCTGGAAACACCATATATTTT CASSYPEAVSGNTIYF
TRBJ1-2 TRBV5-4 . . TGTGCCAGCAGCTTGGAACCGCAGGGGAGTAGTGGCTACACCTTC CASSLEPQGSSGYTF
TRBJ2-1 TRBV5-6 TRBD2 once TGTGCCAGCAGCTTCGGGACTAGCGCCGAACTGAGCTCCTACAATGAGCAGTTCTTC CASSFGTSAELSSYNEQFF
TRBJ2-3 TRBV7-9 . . TGTGCCAGCAGCACATCAGGGGGAGGAGATACGCAGTATTTT CASSTSGGGDTQYF